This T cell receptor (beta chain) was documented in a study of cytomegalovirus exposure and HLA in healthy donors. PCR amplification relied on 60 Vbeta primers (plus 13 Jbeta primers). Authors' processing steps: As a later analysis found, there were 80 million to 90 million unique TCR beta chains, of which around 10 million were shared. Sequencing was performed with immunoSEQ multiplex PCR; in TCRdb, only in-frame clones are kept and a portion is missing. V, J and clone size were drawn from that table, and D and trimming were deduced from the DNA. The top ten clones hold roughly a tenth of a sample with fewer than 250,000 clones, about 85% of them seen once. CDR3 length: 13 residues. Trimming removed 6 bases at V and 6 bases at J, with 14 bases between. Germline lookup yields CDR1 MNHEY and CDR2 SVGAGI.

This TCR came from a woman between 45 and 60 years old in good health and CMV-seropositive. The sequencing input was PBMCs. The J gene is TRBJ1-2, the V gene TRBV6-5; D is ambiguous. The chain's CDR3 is CASRKEASDGYTF. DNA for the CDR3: TGTGCCAGCAGGAAAGAGGCCTCGGATGGCTACACCTTC.